This TCR beta chain was identified during a study of T cell responses to AZD1222 COVID-19 vaccine. The assay was immunoSEQ multiplex PCR, and TCRdb's table has in-frame clones only and misses some. This sample yields approximately 100,000 clones, of which 93% are seen a single time; roughly 5% belongs to the top ten. With respect to this clone: As yet, its antigen is unknown.

Findings and caveats of the study: Along spike, vaccine-associated CD4 TCRs were found throughout, with dominance at 160-218 and 743-854. Regions left unmutated in variants are reportedly the target of nearly half of spike-specific TCRs.

This clonotype originated in an adult in good health. The sample here was peripheral blood, taken on day 0 of AZD1222 vaccination.

This CDR3 is CATSGTYTGIGEKLFF. In DNA, the CDR3 is TGTGCCACCAGCGGCACTTACACAGGGATAGGAGAAAAACTGTTTTTT. This chain connects TRBV15 to TRBJ1-4; a possible D gene is TRBD1 (6 bases). CDR1 and CDR2 (germline): LNHNV, YYDKDF (reference sequence). Deletions cut 5 bases from V and 8 bases from J, with 21 bases between. The CDR3 totals 16 residues.